The entry that follows covers one TCR beta chain sequence. The data originate from a study of T cells after yellow fever vaccination. Each CDR3 protein gets one entry after TCRdb re-called the 5' RACE reads with MiXCR. The sample contains some 670,000 distinct CDR3 sequences, roughly 12% of which appear only once. The CDR3 length is 16 residues. Per germline, CDR1 SGHDT and CDR2 YYEEEE. With 4 bases clipped from V and 6 bases from J, the junction kept 9 bases outside the gene matches. The receptor was isolated from a man aged 25-45 years who received the YFV17D yellow fever vaccine. The J gene is TRBJ2-1, the V gene TRBV5-6; 11 nucleotides agree with TRBD2. Sample: PBMCs, taken on the day of the yellow fever booster vaccination. CDR3 nucleotides: TGTGCCAGCAGCACGGATACGGGACTAGCGGTCAATGAGCAGTTCTTC. It codes for CASSTDTGLAVNEQFF.